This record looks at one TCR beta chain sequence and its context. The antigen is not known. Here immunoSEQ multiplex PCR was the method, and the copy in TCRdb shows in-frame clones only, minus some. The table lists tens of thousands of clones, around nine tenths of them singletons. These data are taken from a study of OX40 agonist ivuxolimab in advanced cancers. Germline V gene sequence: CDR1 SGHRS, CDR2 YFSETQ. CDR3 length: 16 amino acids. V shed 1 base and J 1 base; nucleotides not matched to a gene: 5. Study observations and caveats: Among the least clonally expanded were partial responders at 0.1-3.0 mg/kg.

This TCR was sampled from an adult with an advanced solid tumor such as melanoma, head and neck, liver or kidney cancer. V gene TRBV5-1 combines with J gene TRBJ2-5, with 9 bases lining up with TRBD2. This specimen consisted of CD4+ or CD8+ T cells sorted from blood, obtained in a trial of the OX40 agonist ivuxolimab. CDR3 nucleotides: TGCGCCAGCAGCTTGAGGACTAGCGACCTCCAAGAGACCCAGTACTTC. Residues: CASSLRTSDLQETQYF.